This TCR beta chain emerged from a study of CD8+ T cells in alopecia areata. Extracted from the samples, RNA was reverse transcribed into cDNA to serve as the sequencing template. Method: immunoSEQ multiplex PCR; TCRdb's copy keeps in-frame clones and lacks some. This sample has 30,000 to 40,000 clones, with roughly half found just once. This CDR3 region has 13 residues. V lost 4 bases and J 8 bases, leaving 12 bases between the germline ends. Looked up from germline, CDR1 is SGHDN and CDR2 is FVKESK. CD4+ cells of 4 to 6 patients were further sorted as CD25+CD127-. This clonotype was obtained from a human donor with alopecia areata. The chain recombines TRBV14 with TRBJ2-4; D perhaps matches TRBD2 (6 bases). The material sequenced was CD4+ Tregs sorted from blood. The CDR3 bases are TGTGCCAGCAGCCGCCTCCGCGGGGACATTCAGTACTTC. It specifies CASSRLRGDIQYF. Using reference TRBV14 and TRBJ2-4 for the parts outside the CDR3, the full variable domain is EAGVTQFPSHSVIEKGQTVTLRCDPISGHDNLYWYRRVMGKEIKFLLHFVKESKQDESGMPNNRFLAERTGGTYSTLKVQPAELEDSGVYFCASSRLRGDIQYFGAGTRLSVL.